The TCR beta chain under discussion was sequenced for a study of cytomegalovirus exposure and HLA in healthy donors. Researchers ran the PCR with 60 Vbeta and 13 Jbeta primers. Assay used: immunoSEQ multiplex PCR; TCRdb lists only in-frame clones, some missing. Reported are tens of thousands of clones; the ten largest clones contain more than 3%. The V and J ends lost 2 bases and 6 bases respectively, with 8 bases between them. Germline CDR1 and CDR2: LGHNA and YNFKEQ. The CDR3 is made up of 13 amino acids. The TCR sequence derives from a woman aged 30 to 39 in good health and CMV-seropositive. The sequencing input was PBMCs. V usage is TRBV4-2 and J usage is TRBJ1-5; D uncertain. CDR3 sequence: CASSQRVRQPQHF. The CDR3 region has the DNA TGTGCCAGCAGCCAACGGGTTCGTCAGCCCCAGCATTTT.